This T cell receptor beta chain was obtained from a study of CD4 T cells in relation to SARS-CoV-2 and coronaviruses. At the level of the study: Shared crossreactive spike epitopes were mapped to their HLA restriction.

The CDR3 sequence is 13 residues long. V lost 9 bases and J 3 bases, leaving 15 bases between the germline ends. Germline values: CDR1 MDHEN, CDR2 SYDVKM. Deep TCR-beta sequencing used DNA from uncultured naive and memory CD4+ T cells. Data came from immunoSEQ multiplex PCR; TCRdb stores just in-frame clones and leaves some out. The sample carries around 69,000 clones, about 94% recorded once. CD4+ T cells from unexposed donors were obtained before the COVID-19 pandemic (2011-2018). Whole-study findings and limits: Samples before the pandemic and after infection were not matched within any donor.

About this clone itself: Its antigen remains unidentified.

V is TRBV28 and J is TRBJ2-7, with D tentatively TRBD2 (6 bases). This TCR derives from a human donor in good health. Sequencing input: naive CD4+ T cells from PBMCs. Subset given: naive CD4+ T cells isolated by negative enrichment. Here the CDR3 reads CASFSGVVYEQYF. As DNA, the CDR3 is TGTGCCAGTTTCTCGGGGGTTGTCTACGAGCAGTACTTC.